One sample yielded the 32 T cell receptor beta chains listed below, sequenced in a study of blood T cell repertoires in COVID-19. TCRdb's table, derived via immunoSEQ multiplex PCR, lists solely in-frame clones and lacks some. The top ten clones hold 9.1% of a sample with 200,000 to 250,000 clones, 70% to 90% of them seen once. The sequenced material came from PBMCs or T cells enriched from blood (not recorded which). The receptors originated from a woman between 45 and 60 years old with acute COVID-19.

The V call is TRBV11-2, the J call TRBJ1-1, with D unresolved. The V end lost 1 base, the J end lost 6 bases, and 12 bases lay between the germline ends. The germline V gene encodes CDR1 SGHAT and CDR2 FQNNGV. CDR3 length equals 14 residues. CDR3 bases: TGTGCCAGCAGCTTAGCCGGGTTAAGCGCTGAAGCTTTCTTT. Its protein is CASSLAGLSAEAFF.

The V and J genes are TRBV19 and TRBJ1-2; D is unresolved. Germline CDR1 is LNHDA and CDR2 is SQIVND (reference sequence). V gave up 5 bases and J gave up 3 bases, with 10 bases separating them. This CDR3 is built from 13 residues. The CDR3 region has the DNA TGTGCCAGTAGTGGTACAGTCGACTATGGCTACACCTTC. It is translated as CASSGTVDYGYTF.

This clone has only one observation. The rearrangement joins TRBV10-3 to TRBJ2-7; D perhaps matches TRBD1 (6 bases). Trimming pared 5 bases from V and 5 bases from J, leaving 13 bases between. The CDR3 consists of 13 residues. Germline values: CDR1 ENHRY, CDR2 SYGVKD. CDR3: CAISYTGSNEQYF. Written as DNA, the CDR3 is TGTGCCATCAGTTATACAGGGTCCAACGAGCAGTACTTC.

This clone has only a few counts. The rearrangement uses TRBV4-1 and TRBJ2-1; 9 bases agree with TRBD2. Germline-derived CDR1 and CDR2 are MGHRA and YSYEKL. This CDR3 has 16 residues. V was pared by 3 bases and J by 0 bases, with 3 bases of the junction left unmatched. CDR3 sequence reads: CASSHASGDSYNEQFF. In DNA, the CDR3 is TGCGCCAGCAGCCACGCTAGCGGGGACTCCTACAATGAGCAGTTCTTC.

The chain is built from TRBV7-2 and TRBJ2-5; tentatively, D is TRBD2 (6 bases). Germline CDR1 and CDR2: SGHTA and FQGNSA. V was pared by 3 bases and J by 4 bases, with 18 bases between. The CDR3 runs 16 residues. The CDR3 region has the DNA TGTGCCAGCAGCTTTAATTTTCGAAGGGGAGGAGAGACCCAGTACTTC. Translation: CASSFNFRRGGETQYF.

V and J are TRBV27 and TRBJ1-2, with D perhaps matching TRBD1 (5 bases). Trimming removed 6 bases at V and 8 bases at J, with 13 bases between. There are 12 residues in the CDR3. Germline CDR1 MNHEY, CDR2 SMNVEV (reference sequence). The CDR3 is CASRSGGVGYTF. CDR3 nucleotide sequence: TGTGCCAGCAGATCTGGGGGGGTCGGCTACACCTTC.

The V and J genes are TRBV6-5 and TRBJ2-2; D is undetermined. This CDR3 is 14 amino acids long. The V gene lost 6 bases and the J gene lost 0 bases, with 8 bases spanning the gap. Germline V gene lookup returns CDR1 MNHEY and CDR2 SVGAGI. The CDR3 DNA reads TGTGCCAGCAGGCAGATGGCGAACACCGGGGAGCTGTTTTTT. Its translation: CASRQMANTGELFF.

CDR3: CASSRLQTSYEQYF. CDR3 coding DNA: TGTGCCAGCAGCCGCCTACAGACCTCCTACGAGCAGTACTTC. This chain connects TRBV7-2 to TRBJ2-7; D remains unclear. The CDR3 is 14 residues long. V lost 5 bases and J lost 0, with 11 bases in between. CDR1 is SGHTA, CDR2 FQGNSA, per germline.

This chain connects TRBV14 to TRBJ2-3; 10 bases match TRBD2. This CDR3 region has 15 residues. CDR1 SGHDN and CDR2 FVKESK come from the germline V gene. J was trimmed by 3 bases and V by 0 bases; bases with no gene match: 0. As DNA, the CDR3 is TGTGCCAGCAGCCAAGAACTAGCGGGGACAGATACGCAGTATTTT. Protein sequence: CASSQELAGTDTQYF.

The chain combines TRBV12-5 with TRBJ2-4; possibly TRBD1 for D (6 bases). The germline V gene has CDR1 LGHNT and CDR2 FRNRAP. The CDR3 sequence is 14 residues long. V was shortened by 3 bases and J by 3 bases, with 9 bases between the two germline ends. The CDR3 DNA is TGTGCTAGTGGTTTAGGGGGTGACAAAAACATTCAGTACTTC. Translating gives CASGLGGDKNIQYF.

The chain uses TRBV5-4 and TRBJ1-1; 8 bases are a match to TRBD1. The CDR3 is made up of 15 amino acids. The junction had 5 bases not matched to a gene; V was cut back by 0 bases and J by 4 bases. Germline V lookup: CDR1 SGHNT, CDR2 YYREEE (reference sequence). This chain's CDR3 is CASSLGGTGGTEAFF. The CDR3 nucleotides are TGTGCCAGCAGCTTGGGGGGAACAGGGGGCACTGAAGCTTTCTTT. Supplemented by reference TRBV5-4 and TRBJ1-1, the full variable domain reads ETGVTQSPTHLIKTRGQQVTLRCSSQSGHNTVSWYQQALGQGPQFIFQYYREEENGRGNFPPRFSGLQFPNYSSELNVNALELDDSALYLCASSLGGTGGTEAFFGQGTRLTVV.

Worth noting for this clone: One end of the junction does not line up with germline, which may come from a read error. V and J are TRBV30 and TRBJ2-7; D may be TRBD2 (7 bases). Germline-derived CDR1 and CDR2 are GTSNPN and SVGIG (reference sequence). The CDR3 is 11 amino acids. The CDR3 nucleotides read TGTGCCTGGAAGGGGGGGCGGGCTGCTGTCTTC. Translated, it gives CAWKGGRAAVF.

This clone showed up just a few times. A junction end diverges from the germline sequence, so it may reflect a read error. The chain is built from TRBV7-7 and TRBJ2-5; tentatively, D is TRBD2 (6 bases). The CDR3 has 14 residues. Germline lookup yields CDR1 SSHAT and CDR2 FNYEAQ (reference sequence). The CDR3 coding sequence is TGTGCTAGCAGCTTAGGACGGGGACTGGAGACCCAGTACTTC. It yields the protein CASSLGRGLETQYF. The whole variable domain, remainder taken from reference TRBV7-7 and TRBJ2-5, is GAGVSQSPRYKVTKRGQDVTLRCDPISSHATLYWYQQALGQGPEFLTYFNYEAQPDKSGLPSDRFSAERPEGSISTLTIQRTEQRDSAMYRCASSLGRGLETQYFGPGTRLLVL.

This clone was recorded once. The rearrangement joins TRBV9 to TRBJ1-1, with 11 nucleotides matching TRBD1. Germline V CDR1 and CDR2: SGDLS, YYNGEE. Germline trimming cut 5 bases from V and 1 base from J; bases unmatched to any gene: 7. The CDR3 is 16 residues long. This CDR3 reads CASRLGQGARNTEAFF. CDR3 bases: TGTGCCAGCAGGCTAGGACAGGGGGCCCGGAACACTGAAGCTTTCTTT.

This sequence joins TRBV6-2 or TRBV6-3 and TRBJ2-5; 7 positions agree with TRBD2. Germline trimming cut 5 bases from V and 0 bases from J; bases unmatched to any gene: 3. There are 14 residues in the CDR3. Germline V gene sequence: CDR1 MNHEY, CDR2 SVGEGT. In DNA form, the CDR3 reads TGTGCCAGCAGTCCCCTAGCGGACCAAGAGACCCAGTACTTC. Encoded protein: CASSPLADQETQYF.

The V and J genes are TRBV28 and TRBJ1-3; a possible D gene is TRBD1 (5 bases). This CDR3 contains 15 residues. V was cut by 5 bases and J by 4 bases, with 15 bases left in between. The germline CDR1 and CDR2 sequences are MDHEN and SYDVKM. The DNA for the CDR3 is TGTGCCAGCAGTCCGCCTCCAGGGTCAGGAAACACCATATATTTT. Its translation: CASSPPPGSGNTIYF.

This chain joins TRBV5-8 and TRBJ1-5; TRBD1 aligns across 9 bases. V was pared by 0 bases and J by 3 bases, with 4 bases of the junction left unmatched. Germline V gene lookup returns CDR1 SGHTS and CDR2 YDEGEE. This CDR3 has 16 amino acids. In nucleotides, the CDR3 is TGTGCCAGCAGCTTGGTGACAGGGGGTCACAATCAGCCCCAGCATTTT. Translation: CASSLVTGGHNQPQHF.

DNA of the CDR3: TGCGCCAGCAGCCCCAACCAGGGCAATGGAGAGACCCAGTACTTC. Protein product: CASSPNQGNGETQYF. The V call is TRBV5-1, the J call TRBJ2-5, with D possibly TRBD1 on 5 matching bases. CDR1 SGHRS and CDR2 YFSETQ come from the germline V gene. The CDR3 is 15 residues long. The V and J ends lost 4 bases and 4 bases respectively, with 17 bases between them. Filled out from reference TRBV5-1 and TRBJ2-5, the complete variable domain reads KAGVTQTPRYLIKTRGQQVTLSCSPISGHRSVSWYQQTPGQGLQFLFEYFSETQRNKGNFPGRFSGRQFSNSRSEMNVSTLELGDSALYLCASSPNQGNGETQYFGPGTRLLVL.

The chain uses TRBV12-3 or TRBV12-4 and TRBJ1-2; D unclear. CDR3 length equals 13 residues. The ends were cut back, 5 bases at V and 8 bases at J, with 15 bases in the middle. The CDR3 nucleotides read TGTGCCAGCAGTACGAGGAGGCGGGAGGGCTACACCTTC. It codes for CASSTRRREGYTF.

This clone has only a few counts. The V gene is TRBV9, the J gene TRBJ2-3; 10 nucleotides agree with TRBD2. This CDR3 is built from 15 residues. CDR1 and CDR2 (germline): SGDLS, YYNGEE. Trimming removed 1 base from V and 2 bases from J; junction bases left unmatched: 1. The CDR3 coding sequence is TGTGCCAGCAGCGTAACTAGCGGGGCCACAGATACGCAGTATTTT. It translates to CASSVTSGATDTQYF.

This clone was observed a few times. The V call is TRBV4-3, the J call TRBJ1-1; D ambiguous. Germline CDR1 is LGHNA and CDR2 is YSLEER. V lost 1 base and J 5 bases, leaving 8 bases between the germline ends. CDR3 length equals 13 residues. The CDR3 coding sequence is TGCGCCAGCAGCCAAGCCCCCGAGACTGAAGCTTTCTTT. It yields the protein CASSQAPETEAFF.

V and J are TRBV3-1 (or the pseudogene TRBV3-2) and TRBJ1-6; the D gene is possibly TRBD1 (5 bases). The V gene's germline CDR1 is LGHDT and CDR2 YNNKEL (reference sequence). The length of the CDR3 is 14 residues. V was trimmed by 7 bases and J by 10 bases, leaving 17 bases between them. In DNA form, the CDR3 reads TGTGCCAGCAACCCTTCGGGGGGAGGCTCACCCCTCCACTTT. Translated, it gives CASNPSGGGSPLHF.

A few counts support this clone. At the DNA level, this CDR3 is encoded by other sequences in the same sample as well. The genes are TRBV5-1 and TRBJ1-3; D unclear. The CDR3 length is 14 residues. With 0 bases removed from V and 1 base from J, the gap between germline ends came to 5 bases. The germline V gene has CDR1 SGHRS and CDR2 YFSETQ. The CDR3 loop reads CASSLVGSGNTIYF. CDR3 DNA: TGCGCCAGCAGCTTGGTCGGTTCTGGAAACACCATATATTTT. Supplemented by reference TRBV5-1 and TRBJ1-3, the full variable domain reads KAGVTQTPRYLIKTRGQQVTLSCSPISGHRSVSWYQQTPGQGLQFLFEYFSETQRNKGNFPGRFSGRQFSNSRSEMNVSTLELGDSALYLCASSLVGSGNTIYFGEGSWLTVV.

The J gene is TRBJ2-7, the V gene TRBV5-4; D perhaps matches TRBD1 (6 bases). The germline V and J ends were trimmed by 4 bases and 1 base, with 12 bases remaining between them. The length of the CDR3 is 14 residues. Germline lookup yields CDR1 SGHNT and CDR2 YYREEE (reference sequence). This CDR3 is CASSARGPSYEQYF. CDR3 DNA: TGTGCCAGCAGCGCCAGGGGACCTTCCTACGAGCAGTACTTC. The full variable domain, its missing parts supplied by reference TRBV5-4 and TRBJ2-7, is ETGVTQSPTHLIKTRGQQVTLRCSSQSGHNTVSWYQQALGQGPQFIFQYYREEENGRGNFPPRFSGLQFPNYSSELNVNALELDDSALYLCASSARGPSYEQYFGPGTRLTVT.

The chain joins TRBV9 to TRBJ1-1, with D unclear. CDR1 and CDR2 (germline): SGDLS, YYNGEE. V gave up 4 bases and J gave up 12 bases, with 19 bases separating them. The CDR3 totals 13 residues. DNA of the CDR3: TGTGCCAGCAGCCCTCCCGGGGAAAGGGAAACTTTCTTT. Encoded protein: CASSPPGERETFF.

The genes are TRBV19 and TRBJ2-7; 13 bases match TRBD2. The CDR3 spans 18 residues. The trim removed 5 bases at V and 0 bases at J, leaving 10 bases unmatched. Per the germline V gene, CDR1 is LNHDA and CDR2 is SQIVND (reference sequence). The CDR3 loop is CASSQPGLAGRSSYEQYF. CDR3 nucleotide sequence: TGTGCCAGTAGTCAGCCGGGACTAGCGGGGAGGAGCTCCTACGAGCAGTACTTC.

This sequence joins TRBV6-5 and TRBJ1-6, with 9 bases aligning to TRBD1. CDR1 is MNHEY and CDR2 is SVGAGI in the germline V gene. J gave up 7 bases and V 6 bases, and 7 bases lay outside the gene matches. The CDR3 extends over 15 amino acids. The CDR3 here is CASRTPGQGNSPLHF. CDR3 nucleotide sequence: TGTGCCAGCAGGACCCCTGGACAGGGGAATTCACCCCTCCACTTT.

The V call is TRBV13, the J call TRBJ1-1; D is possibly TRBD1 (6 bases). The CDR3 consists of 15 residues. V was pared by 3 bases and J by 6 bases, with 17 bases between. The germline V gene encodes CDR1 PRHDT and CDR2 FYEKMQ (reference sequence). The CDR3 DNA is TGTGCCAGCAGCTTTTCCGGGGGCGGGGGTTCTGAAGCTTTCTTT. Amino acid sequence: CASSFSGGGGSEAFF. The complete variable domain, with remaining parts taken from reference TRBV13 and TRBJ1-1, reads AAGVIQSPRHLIKEKRETATLKCYPIPRHDTVYWYQQGPGQDPQFLISFYEKMQSDKGSIPDRFSAQQFSDYHSELNMSSLELGDSALYFCASSFSGGGGSEAFFGQGTRLTVV.

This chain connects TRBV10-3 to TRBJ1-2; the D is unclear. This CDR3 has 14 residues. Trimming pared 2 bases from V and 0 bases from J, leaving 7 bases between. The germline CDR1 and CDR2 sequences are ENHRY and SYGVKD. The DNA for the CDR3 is TGTGCCATCAGTGAGGCAGGAACTAACTATGGCTACACCTTC. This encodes CAISEAGTNYGYTF.

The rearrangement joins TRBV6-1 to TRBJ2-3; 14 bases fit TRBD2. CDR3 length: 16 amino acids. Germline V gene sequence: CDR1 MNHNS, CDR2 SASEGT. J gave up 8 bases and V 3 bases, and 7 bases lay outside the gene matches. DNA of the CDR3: TGTGCCAGCAGTGAGACTAGCGGGGGGGCCCTGGGTACGCAGTATTTT. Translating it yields CASSETSGGALGTQYF.

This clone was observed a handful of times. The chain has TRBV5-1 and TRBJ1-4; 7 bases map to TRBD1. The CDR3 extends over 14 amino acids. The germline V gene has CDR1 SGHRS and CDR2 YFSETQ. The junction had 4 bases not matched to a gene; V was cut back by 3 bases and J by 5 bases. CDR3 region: CASSSGQLNEKLFF. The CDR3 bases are TGCGCCAGCAGCTCGGGACAGCTCAATGAAAAACTGTTTTTT.

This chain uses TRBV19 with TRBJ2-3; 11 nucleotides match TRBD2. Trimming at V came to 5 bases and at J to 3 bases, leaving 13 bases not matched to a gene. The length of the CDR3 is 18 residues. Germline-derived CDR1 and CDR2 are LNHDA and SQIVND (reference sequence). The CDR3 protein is CASSRLAGTTDTTDTQYF. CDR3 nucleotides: TGTGCCAGTAGTCGACTAGCGGGGACCACAGATACGACAGATACGCAGTATTTT.